This TCR beta chain was captured in a study of blood T cell repertoires in COVID-19. Overall study context: COVID-19 samples from acute and convalescent phases originated in the United States, Italy and Spain. PBMCs, B-cell-depleted T cells, or T cells provided the cDNA or gDNA that made up the material.

CDR1 is MNHEY, CDR2 SVGAGI, per germline. The CDR3 consists of 13 residues. V lost 7 bases, J lost 6 bases, and 13 bases lay in between. This clone was detected only a few times. Study processing details: For nucleated cells, counts were estimated from reference gene primer amplification. The assay was immunoSEQ multiplex PCR, and TCRdb's table has in-frame clones only and misses some. V and J calls plus clone size are reproduced from that table; the DNA served to infer D and trimming. The table has about 200,000 clones, 75% to 90% seen once. The chain combines TRBV6-5 with TRBJ1-3; D is unresolved. The origin of this receptor is a woman aged 40 to 50 with acute or convalescent COVID-19. Sequencing was performed on peripheral blood. CDR3 loop: CASTVGYENTIYF. CDR3 DNA: TGTGCCAGCACCGTCGGTTACGAAAACACCATATATTTT.